The TCR beta chain under discussion was sequenced for a study of identical twins. Study observations and caveats: Findings depended on cross-sectional statistics rather than tracking the same donors. The study found excess low generation probability among twin-shared out-of-frame alpha sequences.

Deletions cut 7 bases from V and 9 bases from J, with 22 bases between. The length of the CDR3 is 15 residues. TCRdb fed the 5' RACE reads into MiXCR, producing one record per CDR3 protein. Of roughly 710,000 distinct CDR3 sequences detected, 5.5% to 7.5% appear once; the ten largest clones hold around 1.9%. This clonotype was recorded many times. The antigen is unknown. Sequencing input: naive T cells sorted from blood. The receptor was isolated from a man aged 18 to 30 in good health. The gene calls are TRBV12-3 or TRBV12-4 and TRBJ2-1; no firm D call. This chain's CDR3 is CASTVRNSGSREQFF. The CDR3 nucleotides read TGTGCCAGCACCGTCCGGAATTCCGGCTCTCGTGAGCAGTTCTTC.